Below, one TCR beta chain is given with its context. These data come from a study of PD-1 blockade in mismatch repair-deficient tumors. CDR1 and CDR2 (germline): SGDLS, YYNGEE. V shed 0 bases, J shed 3 bases, and the junction held 6 bases outside the gene matches. The CDR3 has 15 amino acids. The data were produced by immunoSEQ multiplex PCR, yet TCRdb's version contains in-frame clones alone and is incomplete. Altogether some 120,000 clones are present, 85% to 90% being singletons, with the ten largest covering 10% to 15%. Sample: peripheral blood, taken approximately 69 weeks after starting pembrolizumab. The rearrangement joins TRBV9 to TRBJ2-7, with TRBD1 matching over 7 bases. The clonotype comes from an adult with mismatch repair-deficient cancer. CDR3 DNA sequence: TGTGCCAGCAGCGTAGAGCCGGGACAGAACTACGAGCAGTACTTC. Its translation is CASSVEPGQNYEQYF.